Shown below are 10 T cell receptor beta chains from a single sample sequenced in a study of blood T cell repertoires in COVID-19. Produced via immunoSEQ multiplex PCR; TCRdb's table is partial and in-frame only. This sample carries about 230,000 clones, more than 75% of them seen once, and the ten largest clones take 11%. What was sequenced was peripheral blood. These receptors all come from a middle-aged man with COVID-19, enrolled during active disease.

J is TRBJ2-3 and V is TRBV20-1; tentative D call: TRBD2 (6 bases). The CDR3 spans 13 residues. Germline V gene lookup returns CDR1 DFQATT and CDR2 SNEGSKA (reference sequence). V gave up 3 bases and J gave up 6 bases, with 13 bases separating them. DNA of the CDR3: TGCAGTGCTAGTGGCATTCGGGGGGATACGCAGTATTTT. Amino acid sequence: CSASGIRGDTQYF.

The V gene is TRBV28, the J gene TRBJ1-6; D possibly corresponds to TRBD1 (6 bases). The V end lost 6 bases, the J end lost 6 bases, and 24 bases lay between the germline ends. Germline V gene lookup returns CDR1 MDHEN and CDR2 SYDVKM. The CDR3 is 18 amino acids. The CDR3 sequence is CASSPLLARGFGNSPLHF. The CDR3 nucleotides are TGTGCCAGCAGCCCCTTGTTGGCCAGGGGCTTCGGTAATTCACCCCTCCACTTT. Variable domain in full (rest from reference TRBV28 and TRBJ1-6): DVKVTQSSRYLVKRTGEKVFLECVQDMDHENMFWYRQDPGLGLRLIYFSYDVKMKEKGDIPEGYSVSREKKERFSLILESASTNQTSMYLCASSPLLARGFGNSPLHFGNGTRLTVT.

V and J are TRBV24-1 and TRBJ1-4, with 7 bases identical to TRBD1. Germline-derived CDR1 and CDR2 are KGHDR and SFDVKD. After removal of 4 bases from V and 6 bases from J, the junction contained 7 bases not matched to a gene. CDR3 size: 15 residues. This chain's CDR3 is CATSEPSGTDEKLFF. The CDR3 region has the DNA TGTGCCACCAGTGAGCCGTCCGGGACAGATGAAAAACTGTTTTTT.

V usage is TRBV5-5 and J usage is TRBJ1-2; TRBD1 aligns across 8 bases. With 3 bases clipped from V and 2 bases from J, the junction kept 3 bases outside the gene matches. Looked up from germline, CDR1 is SGHKS and CDR2 is YYEKEE (reference sequence). The CDR3 has 14 residues. The CDR3 nucleotides are TGTGCCAGCAGCTCCTGGACAGGGAACTATGGCTACACCTTC. Translated: CASSSWTGNYGYTF.

V and J are TRBV19 and TRBJ1-4, with 10 bases that match TRBD1. Trimming at V came to 4 bases and at J to 2 bases, leaving 4 bases not matched to a gene. Germline V lookup: CDR1 LNHDA, CDR2 SQIVND (reference sequence). The CDR3 spans 16 residues. CDR3 in amino acids: CASSNDRGPTNEKLFF. CDR3 sequence (DNA): TGTGCCAGTAGTAACGACAGGGGGCCTACTAATGAAAAACTGTTTTTT.

The chain recombines TRBV18 with TRBJ2-7, with TRBD2 matching 11 bases. CDR1 is KGHSH, CDR2 LQKENI, per germline. This CDR3 is built from 13 residues. V dropped 8 bases and J dropped 3; count of bases not matched to a gene: 3. The CDR3 DNA reads as TGTGCCAGCAAACTAGCGGGGGACTACGAGCAGTACTTC. It is translated as CASKLAGDYEQYF.

This clone was found once. This chain uses TRBV27 with TRBJ1-6; 7 nucleotides line up with TRBD1. This CDR3 comprises 15 residues. Germline V gives CDR1 MNHEY, CDR2 SMNVEV (reference sequence). The trim removed 6 bases at V and 7 bases at J, leaving 9 bases unmatched. The CDR3 loop reads CASSRGTARNSPLHF. CDR3 nucleotide sequence: TGTGCCAGCAGCCGAGGGACAGCGAGAAATTCACCCCTCCACTTT.

This sequence joins TRBV11-3 and TRBJ2-7, with 9 bases fitting TRBD1. Trimming took 2 bases from V and 4 from J; bases not matched to a gene: 6. This CDR3 is built from 15 residues. CDR1 is SGHNT, CDR2 YENEEA, per germline. CDR3 region: CASSLTGGSIYEQYF. The CDR3 coding sequence is TGTGCCAGCAGCTTAACAGGGGGCTCCATTTACGAGCAGTACTTC.

The chain couples TRBV6-5 to TRBJ1-4; D remains ambiguous. Trimming pared 0 bases from V and 7 bases from J, leaving 6 bases between. The CDR3 has 13 amino acids. Germline loops: CDR1 MNHEY, CDR2 SVGAGI. The CDR3 loop reads CASSYSRGEKLFF. Written as DNA, the CDR3 is TGTGCCAGCAGTTACTCACGAGGTGAAAAACTGTTTTTT.

The chain employs TRBV3-1 (or the pseudogene TRBV3-2) and TRBJ2-1; possibly TRBD2 for D (6 bases). V lost 0 bases and J lost 10, with 16 bases in between. The germline V gene encodes CDR1 LGHDT and CDR2 YNNKEL (reference sequence). The CDR3 loop spans 15 amino acids. For the CDR3, the DNA is TGTGCCAGCAGCCAAGATCTGGTCCGGAGCGGGGAGCAGTTCTTC. Translating it yields CASSQDLVRSGEQFF.